A selection of T cell receptor beta chains follows, all from one sample in a study of shared clonotypes between healthy human individuals. Profiling relied on immunoSEQ multiplex PCR, and the TCRdb table lists in-frame clones only, not all of them. Of under 1,100,000 clones in the sample, approximately 80% were seen once. The sample comprised memory CD4+ T cells from PBMCs. The receptors derive from a man between 18 and 35 years old in good health. Some clones in this sample may be carry-over from other donors' samples. The CDR3 runs from the conserved cysteine through the conserved F or W. The order of the fields is J gene, V gene, clone size, CDR3 protein. Some rows mark clone size as missing; the rest say once, few, many or name a class of expanded clone.

J gene: TRBJ2-7
V gene: TRBV18
clone size: -
CDR3 protein: CASSPLGRDSSYEQYF

J gene: TRBJ1-3
V gene: TRBV6-5
clone size: -
CDR3 protein: CASSATGTSGNTIYF

J gene: TRBJ2-7
V gene: TRBV14
clone size: -
CDR3 protein: CASSRGGYYEQYF

J gene: TRBJ1-2
V gene: TRBV29-1
clone size: -
CDR3 protein: CSVAGSSYGYTF

J gene: TRBJ1-2
V gene: TRBV28
clone size: -
CDR3 protein: CAILQGGGYTF

J gene: TRBJ2-5
V gene: TRBV28
clone size: -
CDR3 protein: CASSYGQGSETQYF

J gene: TRBJ2-5
V gene: TRBV6-1
clone size: -
CDR3 protein: CASNPIAGGETQYF

J gene: TRBJ1-3
V gene: TRBV30
clone size: -
CDR3 protein: CACSTGNTIYF

J gene: TRBJ2-7
V gene: TRBV30
clone size: -
CDR3 protein: CAWSVLAAYEQYF

J gene: TRBJ2-2
V gene: TRBV7-2
clone size: few
CDR3 protein: CASSTYTGELFF

J gene: TRBJ2-7
V gene: TRBV6-1
clone size: -
CDR3 protein: CASSEGGSSSYEQYF

J gene: TRBJ1-1
V gene: TRBV5-1
clone size: few
CDR3 protein: CASSSSQGDGAFF

J gene: TRBJ1-5
V gene: TRBV23-1
clone size: -
CDR3 protein: CASSQPRNTVNQPQHF

J gene: TRBJ1-2
V gene: TRBV2
clone size: few
CDR3 protein: CASNTRTGNYGYTF

J gene: TRBJ2-7
V gene: TRBV18
clone size: -
CDR3 protein: CASSLTVDLRTYEQYF

J gene: TRBJ2-5
V gene: TRBV27
clone size: -
CDR3 protein: CASSLSWLAGETQYF

J gene: TRBJ1-2
V gene: TRBV7-6
clone size: -
CDR3 protein: CASSPFRDYGYTF

J gene: TRBJ2-5
V gene: TRBV7-3
clone size: -
CDR3 protein: CASSFLAGISETQYF

J gene: TRBJ2-5
V gene: TRBV27
clone size: -
CDR3 protein: CASSLSREETQYF